This T cell receptor (beta chain) is from a study of cytomegalovirus exposure and HLA in healthy donors. Overall study context: T cells numbering about 200 million yielded around 120 million unique TCR beta sequences in an earlier analysis. Regarding the study as a whole: Other equally common chains were less clonally expanded than HLA-associated TCR beta chains, a later analysis showed.

With respect to this clone: Antigen unknown.

60 Vbeta and 13 Jbeta primers were used in PCR. Sequencing was performed with immunoSEQ multiplex PCR; in TCRdb, only in-frame clones are kept and a portion is missing. The sample includes over 150,000 clones, 75% to 85% of them seen just once. Sequenced sample: PBMCs. The TCR sequence derives from a man aged 25 to 40 in good health and CMV-seropositive.

CDR3 nucleotide sequence: TGTGCCAGCAGCCCACCGAGGGTGAAGGAGACCCAGTACTTC. Amino acids: CASSPPRVKETQYF. The chain has TRBV5-6 and TRBJ2-5; a possible D gene is TRBD2 (5 bases). The CDR3 length is 14 residues. Between the trimmed V and J ends, which lost 4 bases and 5 bases, there was a span of 15 bases. Germline lookup yields CDR1 SGHDT and CDR2 YYEEEE.